This T cell receptor beta chain was profiled in a study of blood T cell repertoires in COVID-19. Study-wide context: Samples taken during acute and convalescent COVID-19 were collected in the United States, Italy and Spain. The cDNA or gDNA used as material had been derived from T cells, B-cell-depleted T cells, or PBMCs.

The germline V gene encodes CDR1 DFQATT and CDR2 SNEGSKA (reference sequence). Deletions cut 6 bases from V and 7 bases from J, with 9 bases between. The CDR3 totals 10 residues. As handled by the study authors: By means of reference gene primer amplification, nucleated cell counts were estimated. Only in-frame clones appear in the TCRdb table, and some are missing; sequencing was by immunoSEQ multiplex PCR. That table supplies the V and J calls and clone size; D and trimming were determined from the DNA. The data show about 92,000 clones, around 82% seen once. This clonotype was sampled from a human donor in a cohort sampled during active COVID-19. What was sequenced was peripheral blood. The gene calls are TRBV20-1 and TRBJ1-2; D might be TRBD1 (6 bases). The CDR3 spells CSANRAGYTF. The CDR3 bases are TGCAGTGCCAACAGGGCTGGCTACACCTTC.